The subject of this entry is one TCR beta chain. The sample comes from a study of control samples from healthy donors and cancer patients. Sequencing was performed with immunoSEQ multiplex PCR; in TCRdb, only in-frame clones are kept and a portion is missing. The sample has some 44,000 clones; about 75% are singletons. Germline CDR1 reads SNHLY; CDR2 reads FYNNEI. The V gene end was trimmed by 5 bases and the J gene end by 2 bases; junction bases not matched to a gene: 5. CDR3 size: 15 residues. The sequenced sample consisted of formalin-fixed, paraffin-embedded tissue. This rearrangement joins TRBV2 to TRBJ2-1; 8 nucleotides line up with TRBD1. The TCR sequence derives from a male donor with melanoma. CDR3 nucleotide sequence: TGTGCCAGCAGTTCCGGGACAGGTCCCTACAATGAGCAGTTCTTC. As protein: CASSSGTGPYNEQFF. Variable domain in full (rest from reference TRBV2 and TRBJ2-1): EPEVTQTPSHQVTQMGQEVILRCVPISNHLYFYWYRQILGQKVEFLVSFYNNEISEKSEIFDDQFSVERPDGSNFTLKIRSTKLEDSAMYFCASSSGTGPYNEQFFGPGTRLTVL.